These 16 T cell receptor beta chains were all obtained from the same sample, sequenced in a study of blood T cell repertoires in COVID-19. TCRdb's copy holds only in-frame clones and misses some; the assay was immunoSEQ multiplex PCR. This sample has about 210,000 clones; 88% occur once, and the top ten carry less than 2%. Specimen: peripheral blood. The receptors stem from a man between 65 and 80 years old with acute or convalescent COVID-19.

The chain's CDR3 is CASIQTGSYQPQHF. As DNA, the CDR3 is TGTGCCAGTATCCAGACAGGGAGCTATCAGCCCCAGCATTTT. The chain joins TRBV19 to TRBJ1-5; 7 nucleotides line up with TRBD1. Germline V gene lookup returns CDR1 LNHDA and CDR2 SQIVND (reference sequence). V shed 7 bases and J 5 bases; nucleotides not matched to a gene: 8. This CDR3 has 14 residues.

This chain connects TRBV19 to TRBJ2-1, with TRBD2 as a possible D gene (6 bases). CDR3 length: 11 residues. Germline lookup yields CDR1 LNHDA and CDR2 SQIVND (reference sequence). The V end was cut by 6 bases, the J end by 8 bases, with 8 bases between. Here the CDR3 reads CASSGSHEQFF. In nucleotides, the CDR3 is TGTGCCAGTAGCGGGAGCCATGAGCAGTTCTTC.

This chain uses TRBV12-3 or TRBV12-4 with TRBJ2-2, with 8 nucleotides matching TRBD1. The V segment lost 8 bases and the J segment 6 bases; nucleotides outside the gene matches: 5. This CDR3 spans 13 amino acids. The CDR3: CASGQGASGELFF. The CDR3 DNA follows: TGTGCCAGCGGTCAGGGGGCGTCCGGGGAGCTGTTTTTT.

The V gene is TRBV6-5, the J gene TRBJ1-2, with 9 bases fitting TRBD1. The CDR3 is made up of 13 amino acids. V shed 4 bases and J 8 bases; nucleotides not matched to a gene: 5. Germline values: CDR1 MNHEY, CDR2 SVGAGI. The chain's CDR3 is CASSSGQGFGYTF. DNA for the CDR3: TGTGCCAGCAGTTCGGGACAGGGTTTCGGCTACACCTTC.

Only a few counts were recorded for this clone. This rearrangement joins TRBV6-2 or TRBV6-3 to TRBJ1-1; no clear D. Germline V gene lookup returns CDR1 MNHEY and CDR2 SVGEGT. The length of the CDR3 is 15 residues. With 4 bases removed from V and 10 bases from J, the gap between germline ends came to 22 bases. In DNA form, the CDR3 reads TGTGCCAGCAGTTCTCCACGGGTCGCCGGGGTGGCAGCTTTCTTT. This encodes CASSSPRVAGVAAFF.

This clone has a single count. The chain joins TRBV2 to TRBJ1-2; TRBD1 is a possible D gene (5 bases). Trimming removed 6 bases from V and 2 bases from J, with 16 bases in between. In germline, CDR1 is SNHLY, CDR2 FYNNEI. The CDR3 loop spans 15 amino acids. The CDR3 coding sequence is TGTGCCAGCAGCTTTGAGAAAGGGGAAAACTATGGCTACACCTTC. This codes for CASSFEKGENYGYTF.

The V call is TRBV9, the J call TRBJ2-6; D is perhaps TRBD2 (6 bases). Germline CDR1 and CDR2: SGDLS and YYNGEE. The CDR3 loop spans 15 amino acids. Trimming pared 6 bases from V and 3 bases from J, leaving 13 bases between. This CDR3 reads CASTGGFGGANVLTF. In nucleotides, the CDR3 is TGTGCCAGCACCGGGGGTTTTGGTGGGGCCAACGTCCTGACTTTC.

This chain links TRBV6-2 or TRBV6-3 with TRBJ2-1; 8 bases fit TRBD2. The V gene's germline CDR1 is MNHEY and CDR2 SVGEGT. Trimming at V came to 1 base and at J to 0 bases, leaving 5 bases not matched to a gene. This CDR3 has 17 residues. CDR3 sequence reads: CASSYFRGRSSYNEQFF. The DNA of the CDR3 is TGTGCCAGCAGTTACTTCCGCGGGAGGAGCTCCTACAATGAGCAGTTCTTC.

In this sample, this clone turned up once. The chain is built from TRBV7-2 and TRBJ2-5, with 9 bases identical to TRBD1. The J segment lost 4 bases and the V segment lost 2 bases, leaving 5 bases of the junction unmatched. CDR3 size: 15 residues. The germline gives CDR1 SGHTA, CDR2 FQGNSA. The CDR3: CASSLNRGLGETQYF. DNA of the CDR3: TGTGCCAGCAGCTTAAACAGGGGGCTCGGAGAGACCCAGTACTTC.

The gene calls are TRBV9 and TRBJ1-4, with TRBD1 matching over 7 bases. CDR1 SGDLS and CDR2 YYNGEE come from the germline V gene. V was clipped by 2 bases and J by 0 bases; unmatched bases: 1. This CDR3 has 15 residues. The CDR3 region is CASSVTGTTNEKLFF. CDR3 nucleotide sequence: TGTGCCAGCAGCGTGACAGGGACAACTAATGAAAAACTGTTTTTT.

The rearrangement joins TRBV9 to TRBJ2-1; 11 bases agree with TRBD2. Germline V gene data show CDR1 as SGDLS and CDR2 as YYNGEE. CDR3 size: 16 residues. Unmatched junction bases numbered 8, after V lost 2 bases and J lost 7 bases. CDR3 coding DNA: TGTGCCAGCAGCGTCCCACTAGCGGGAGTGAAAAATGAGCAGTTCTTC. Translation: CASSVPLAGVKNEQFF.

This chain connects TRBV21-1 to TRBJ1-1; TRBD1 is the table's D call and was not checked against the DNA. TRBV21-1 is reported as a pseudogene. The CDR3 has 18 amino acids. CDR3 nucleotide sequence: TGTGCCAGCAGTAATGAGGGACCGGGACAGGGGACGAACACTGAAGCTTTCTTT. Its translation is CASSNEGPGQGTNTEAFF.

The V call is TRBV14, the J call TRBJ1-2; 9 bases fit TRBD1. This CDR3 has 14 amino acids. Germline values: CDR1 SGHDN, CDR2 FVKESK. With 4 bases clipped from V and 5 bases from J, the junction kept 5 bases outside the gene matches. CDR3 sequence (DNA): TGTGCCAGCAGCCCGGACAGGGGACCGTATGGCTACACCTTC. It encodes CASSPDRGPYGYTF. Based on the CDR3 plus reference TRBV14 and TRBJ1-2, the full variable domain is EAGVTQFPSHSVIEKGQTVTLRCDPISGHDNLYWYRRVMGKEIKFLLHFVKESKQDESGMPNNRFLAERTGGTYSTLKVQPAELEDSGVYFCASSPDRGPYGYTFGSGTRLTVV.

This clone was observed a single time. The CDR3 sequence: CASSLQVYAGNTIYF. The CDR3 DNA sequence: TGTGCCAGCAGCCTACAGGTATACGCCGGAAACACCATATATTTT. The chain employs TRBV7-9 and TRBJ1-3, with D perhaps matching TRBD1 (5 bases). Germline-derived CDR1 and CDR2 are SEHNR and FQNEAQ (reference sequence). The CDR3 sequence is 15 residues long. Trimming took off 5 bases at V and 4 bases at J, with 15 bases between the two ends. Full variable domain (remainder filled in from reference TRBV7-9 and TRBJ1-3): DTGVSQNPRHKITKRGQNVTFRCDPISEHNRLYWYRQTLGQGPEFLTYFQNEAQLEKSRLLSDRFSAERPKGSFSTLEIQRTEQGDSAMYLCASSLQVYAGNTIYFGEGSWLTVV.

J is TRBJ2-3 and V is TRBV20-1; D is undetermined. This CDR3 has 10 residues. Germline assignment: CDR1 DFQATT and CDR2 SNEGSKA (reference sequence). V lost 5 bases to trimming and J lost 7 bases, with 7 bases between them. The CDR3 sequence is CSARFHTQYF. The CDR3, as DNA: TGCAGTGCTCGGTTTCATACGCAGTATTTT.

The V and J genes are TRBV4-1 and TRBJ2-7, with 7 bases aligning to TRBD2. V lost 0 bases, J lost 7 bases, and 12 bases stayed unmatched. This CDR3 region has 16 residues. Germline V gene data show CDR1 as MGHRA and CDR2 as YSYEKL. The CDR3 coding sequence is TGCGCCAGCAGCCAAGATCTAAGGGCCTCAGCGGGGGAGCAGTACTTC. Its translation: CASSQDLRASAGEQYF.